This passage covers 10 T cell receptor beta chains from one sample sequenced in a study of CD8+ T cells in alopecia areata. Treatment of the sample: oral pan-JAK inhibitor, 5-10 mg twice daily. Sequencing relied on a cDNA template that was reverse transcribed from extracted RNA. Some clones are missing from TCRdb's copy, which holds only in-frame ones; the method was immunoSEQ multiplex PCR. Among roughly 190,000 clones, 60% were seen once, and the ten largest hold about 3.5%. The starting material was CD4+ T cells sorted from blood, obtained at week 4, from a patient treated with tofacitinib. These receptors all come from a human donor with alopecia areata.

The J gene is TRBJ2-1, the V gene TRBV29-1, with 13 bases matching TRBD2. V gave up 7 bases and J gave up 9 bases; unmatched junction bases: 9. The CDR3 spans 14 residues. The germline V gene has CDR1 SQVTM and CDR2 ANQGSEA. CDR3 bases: TGCAGCGCCCTAACTAGCGGGGGGGCAGGTGAGCAGTTCTTC. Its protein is CSALTSGGAGEQFF.

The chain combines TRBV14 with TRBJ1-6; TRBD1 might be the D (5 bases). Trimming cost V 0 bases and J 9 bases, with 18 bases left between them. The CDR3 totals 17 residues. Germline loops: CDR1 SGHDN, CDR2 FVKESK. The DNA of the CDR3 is TGTGCCAGCAGCCAAGACCTTCGAAGGGGAGGCCGTTCACCCCTCCACTTT. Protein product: CASSQDLRRGGRSPLHF.

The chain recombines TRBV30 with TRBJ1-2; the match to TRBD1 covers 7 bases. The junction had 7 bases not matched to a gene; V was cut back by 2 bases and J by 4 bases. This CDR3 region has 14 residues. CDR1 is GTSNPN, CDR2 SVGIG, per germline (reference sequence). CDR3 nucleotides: TGTGCCTGGAGTAGACAGGGTAGGACCTATGGCTACACCTTC. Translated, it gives CAWSRQGRTYGYTF.

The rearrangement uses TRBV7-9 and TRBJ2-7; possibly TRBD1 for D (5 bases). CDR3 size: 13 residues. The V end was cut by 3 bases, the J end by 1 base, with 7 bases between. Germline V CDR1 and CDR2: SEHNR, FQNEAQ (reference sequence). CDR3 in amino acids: CASSFDSSYEQYF. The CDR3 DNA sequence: TGTGCCAGCAGCTTTGACAGTTCCTACGAGCAGTACTTC.

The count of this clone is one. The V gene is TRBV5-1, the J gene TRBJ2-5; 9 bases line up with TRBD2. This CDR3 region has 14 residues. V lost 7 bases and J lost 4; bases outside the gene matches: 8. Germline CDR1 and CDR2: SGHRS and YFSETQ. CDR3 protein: CASSRGGHGETQYF. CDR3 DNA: TGCGCCAGCTCGCGGGGGGGCCATGGAGAGACCCAGTACTTC. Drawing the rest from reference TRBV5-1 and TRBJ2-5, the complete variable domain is KAGVTQTPRYLIKTRGQQVTLSCSPISGHRSVSWYQQTPGQGLQFLFEYFSETQRNKGNFPGRFSGRQFSNSRSEMNVSTLELGDSALYLCASSRGGHGETQYFGPGTRLLVL.

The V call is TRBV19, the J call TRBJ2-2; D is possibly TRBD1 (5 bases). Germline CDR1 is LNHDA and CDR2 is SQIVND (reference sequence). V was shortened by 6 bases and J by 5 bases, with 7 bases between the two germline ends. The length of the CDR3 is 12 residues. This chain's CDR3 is CASSSGTGELFF. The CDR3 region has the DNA TGTGCCAGTAGCTCAGGGACCGGGGAGCTGTTTTTT.

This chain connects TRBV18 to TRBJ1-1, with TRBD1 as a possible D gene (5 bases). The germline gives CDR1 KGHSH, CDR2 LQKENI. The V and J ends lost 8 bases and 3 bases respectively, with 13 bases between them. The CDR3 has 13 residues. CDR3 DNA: TGTGCCAGCGAGAGGGGCTTGGACACTGAAGCTTTCTTT. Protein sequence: CASERGLDTEAFF.

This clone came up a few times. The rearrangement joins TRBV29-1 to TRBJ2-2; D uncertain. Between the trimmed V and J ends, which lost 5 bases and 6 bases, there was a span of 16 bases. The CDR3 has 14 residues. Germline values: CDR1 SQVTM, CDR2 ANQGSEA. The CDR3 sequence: CSVREQRRSGELFF. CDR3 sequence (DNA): TGCAGCGTTCGTGAACAAAGAAGGTCCGGGGAGCTGTTTTTT.

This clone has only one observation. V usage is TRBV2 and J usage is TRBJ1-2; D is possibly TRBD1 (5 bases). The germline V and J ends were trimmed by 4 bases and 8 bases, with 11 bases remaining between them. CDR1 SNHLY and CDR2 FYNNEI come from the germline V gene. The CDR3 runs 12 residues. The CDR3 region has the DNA TGTGCCAGCAGTGTAGCGGACATCGGCTACACCTTC. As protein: CASSVADIGYTF.

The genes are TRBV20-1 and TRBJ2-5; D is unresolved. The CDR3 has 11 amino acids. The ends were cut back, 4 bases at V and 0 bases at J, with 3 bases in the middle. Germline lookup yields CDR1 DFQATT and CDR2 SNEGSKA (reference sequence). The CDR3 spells CSATHQETQYF. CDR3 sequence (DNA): TGCAGTGCTACGCACCAAGAGACCCAGTACTTC.